This TCR beta chain comes out of a study of cytomegalovirus exposure and HLA in healthy donors. Study-wide findings and caveats: Subsequent analysis found a tendency for first-cohort TCR clusters to co-occur within the 120 or so validation repertoires.

The CDR3 has 17 amino acids. The V gene's germline CDR1 is MGHDK and CDR2 SYGVNS. Trimming cost V 2 bases and J 9 bases, with 25 bases left between them. Of note for this clone: Its antigen is unknown.

The donors were in the 120-subject validation cohort, distinct from the approximately 700-subject first cohort. Repertoires were generated with immunoSEQ multiplex PCR, while TCRdb's copy carries only in-frame clones and drops some. Among about 76,000 clones listed, 85% to 95% were seen once. The sequenced material came from PBMCs. The chain couples TRBV25-1 to TRBJ2-5, with a possible D match to TRBD1 (5 bases). The sequence was obtained from a woman under 30 in good health and CMV-seronegative. The CDR3 nucleotides are TGTGCCAGCAGTGAAGAACAGGAGAACGTTTACTTTGGGGCCCAGTACTTC. Translation: CASSEEQENVYFGAQYF.